A selection of T cell receptor beta chains follows, all from one sample in a study of blood T cell repertoires in COVID-19. The method was immunoSEQ multiplex PCR; TCRdb's version includes in-frame clones alone and lacks a portion of them. The repertoire holds 95,000 to 150,000 clones, with 85% as singletons. Sequenced input: peripheral blood. These receptors were obtained from a man of 80 years or more with acute or convalescent COVID-19. The CDR3 runs from the conserved cysteine through the conserved F or W. A D gene is named only where the DNA matches it firmly. Where a row states a size, it is once, few, many or the class of an expanded clone; other rows omit it.

J gene	V gene	clone size	D gene	CDR3 protein	CDR3 DNA
TRBJ2-2	TRBV3-1/TRBV3-2	NA	TRBD2	CASSQASGGLNTGELFF	TGTGCCAGCAGCCAAGCGAGCGGGGGGCTGAACACCGGGGAGCTGTTTTTT
TRBJ1-2	TRBV3-1/TRBV3-2	NA	NA	CASSQDGSGTTNYGYTF	TGTGCCAGCAGCCAAGATGGTTCCGGGACAACTAACTATGGCTACACCTTC
TRBJ2-5	TRBV19	NA	TRBD2	CASSTGTGGKTQYF	TGTGCCAGTAGTACCGGGACGGGGGGGAAGACCCAGTACTTC
TRBJ1-6	TRBV4-1	NA	NA	CASSQNSLRGWTRDNSPLHF	TGCGCCAGCAGCCAAAATTCGCTAAGGGGTTGGACCAGGGATAATTCACCCCTCCACTTT
TRBJ2-5	TRBV7-8	once	TRBD1	CASSLTGQGASRPETQYF	TGTGCCAGCAGCTTAACGGGACAGGGGGCGAGCCGTCCGGAGACCCAGTACTTC
TRBJ2-5	TRBV2	NA	NA	CASTGTAQETQYF	TGTGCCAGCACCGGGACTGCACAAGAGACCCAGTACTTC
TRBJ1-1	TRBV5-1	NA	TRBD1	CASSATGVSTEAFF	TGCGCCAGCAGCGCGACAGGGGTGAGCACTGAAGCTTTCTTT
TRBJ2-3	TRBV7-9	NA	TRBD1	CASSPPTGRTDTQYF	TGTGCCAGCAGCCCTCCGACAGGGAGAACAGATACGCAGTATTTT
TRBJ1-3	TRBV9	once	NA	CASSDPPRGAGNTIYF	TGTGCCAGCAGCGACCCCCCTCGGGGAGCCGGAAACACCATATATTTT
TRBJ1-1	TRBV7-3	NA	NA	CASSPPRQIKNTEAFF	TGTGCCAGCAGCCCCCCCCGACAGATAAAGAACACTGAAGCTTTCTTT
TRBJ1-1	TRBV28	NA	NA	CASSLSGIGTEAFF	TGTGCCAGCAGTTTATCAGGGATTGGGACTGAAGCTTTCTTT
TRBJ1-6	TRBV15	NA	TRBD1	CASKDRSSGDSPLHF	TGTGCCAGTAAGGACAGGTCCTCCGGGGATTCACCCCTCCACTTT
TRBJ1-5	TRBV28	NA	NA	CASSFGGVNQPQHF	TGTGCCAGCAGTTTCGGCGGGGTCAATCAGCCCCAGCATTTT
TRBJ1-2	TRBV25-1	NA	NA	CASSPDRRSGYTF	TGTGCCAGCAGCCCCGACCGGAGGAGCGGCTACACCTTC
TRBJ1-2	TRBV2	NA	NA	CASPPPARDGYTF	TGTGCCAGCCCACCCCCTGCCCGAGATGGCTACACCTTC
TRBJ1-5	TRBV27	NA	TRBD1	CASSDREWGNQPQHF	TGTGCCAGCAGTGACAGGGAATGGGGCAATCAGCCCCAGCATTTT
TRBJ1-3	TRBV28	NA	TRBD1	CASSPLRQGAGNTIYF	TGTGCCAGCAGTCCTCTCAGACAGGGGGCTGGAAACACCATATATTTT
TRBJ1-1	TRBV18	NA	TRBD1	CASSPPRTGNTEAFF	TGTGCCAGCTCACCACCGAGGACAGGGAACACTGAAGCTTTCTTT
TRBJ1-1	TRBV5-5	NA	NA	CASSFTVPLNTEAFF	TGTGCCAGCAGCTTCACAGTCCCGCTGAACACTGAAGCTTTCTTT
TRBJ1-2	TRBV7-9	NA	TRBD1	CASSWWDRGLDYGYTF	TGTGCCAGCAGCTGGTGGGACAGGGGGCTCGACTATGGCTACACCTTC
TRBJ2-2	TRBV28	NA	TRBD2	CASSETSGRLYTGELFF	TGTGCCAGCAGTGAGACTAGCGGGAGACTCTACACCGGGGAGCTGTTTTTT
TRBJ2-7	TRBV18	NA	TRBD1	CASSPPGQGGTYEQYF	TGTGCCAGCTCACCACCTGGACAGGGGGGGACCTACGAGCAGTACTTC
TRBJ2-4	TRBV27	NA	TRBD1	CASSSDRAALVQYF	TGTGCCAGCAGTTCCGACAGGGCCGCCCTCGTTCAGTACTTC
TRBJ2-2	TRBV29-1	NA	TRBD1	CSVLDRGNTGELFF	TGCAGCGTGTTGGACAGGGGGAACACCGGGGAGCTGTTTTTT
TRBJ2-5	TRBV5-5	NA	TRBD2	CASSPTSKSPIGTQYF	TGTGCCAGCAGCCCGACTAGCAAGTCTCCGATCGGGACCCAGTACTTC
TRBJ1-4	TRBV7-8	NA	NA	CASGSEGRLNEKLFF	TGTGCCAGCGGATCGGAGGGGAGGCTTAATGAAAAACTGTTTTTT
TRBJ2-7	TRBV7-8	few	NA	CASSLEGLRSYEQYF	TGTGCCAGCAGCTTAGAGGGACTGCGGTCCTACGAGCAGTACTTC
TRBJ1-1	TRBV6-2/TRBV6-3	NA	NA	CASSVYSTEAFF	TGTGCCAGCAGTGTTTACTCCACTGAAGCTTTCTTT
TRBJ2-7	TRBV4-3	once	TRBD2	CASSQEMGLAVNYEQYF	TGCGCCAGCAGCCAAGAGATGGGACTAGCGGTAAACTACGAGCAGTACTTC
TRBJ1-1	TRBV7-2	NA	NA	CASSFWGVVNTEAFF	TGTGCCAGCAGCTTCTGGGGAGTGGTGAACACTGAAGCTTTCTTT
TRBJ1-1	TRBV18	NA	NA	CASSPRSQGSNTEAFF	TGTGCCAGCTCACCACGCTCGCAGGGAAGTAACACTGAAGCTTTCTTT
TRBJ1-5	TRBV5-1	once	TRBD1	CASSLEGQGQDQPQHF	TGCGCCAGCAGCTTGGAGGGACAGGGGCAGGATCAGCCCCAGCATTTT
TRBJ1-2	TRBV11-2	NA	NA	CASSLDGGVWDNYGYTF	TGTGCCAGCAGCTTAGATGGCGGGGTTTGGGATAACTATGGCTACACCTTC
TRBJ1-3	TRBV24-1	few	NA	CATPIGRTGNTIYF	TGTGCCACACCGATAGGGAGAACTGGAAACACCATATATTTT
TRBJ2-5	TRBV3-1/TRBV3-2	NA	NA	CASSQEKSETQYF	TGTGCCAGCAGCCAAGAAAAGAGTGAGACCCAGTACTTC
TRBJ2-2	TRBV7-9	few	TRBD2	CASSRALAGGHGELFF	TGTGCCAGCAGCCGCGCCCTAGCGGGAGGTCACGGGGAGCTGTTTTTT
TRBJ2-7	TRBV19	NA	TRBD2	CASSIIRSGGRYEQYF	TGTGCCAGTAGTATAATCAGGAGCGGGGGGCGATACGAGCAGTACTTC
TRBJ1-1	TRBV5-5	once	TRBD1	CASSPPGQINTEAFF	TGTGCCAGCAGCCCCCCGGGACAGATTAACACTGAAGCTTTCTTT
TRBJ2-4	TRBV10-3	NA	NA	CAISESLAVQYF	TGTGCCATCAGTGAGTCGTTGGCAGTACAGTACTTC
TRBJ2-3	TRBV7-3	NA	NA	CASSPIVGFSGGTDTQYF	TGTGCCAGCAGCCCGATCGTAGGGTTCTCAGGGGGCACAGATACGCAGTATTTT
TRBJ1-4	TRBV19	NA	TRBD1	CASSTGQGTNEKLFF	TGTGCCAGTAGTACCGGACAGGGGACTAATGAAAAACTGTTTTTT
TRBJ1-2	TRBV28	NA	TRBD1	CASKGQDIYGYTF	TGTGCCAGCAAGGGACAGGATATTTATGGCTACACCTTC
TRBJ2-7	TRBV11-3	NA	TRBD1	CASSHLGTDEQYF	TGTGCCAGCAGCCACCTTGGGACAGATGAGCAGTACTTC
TRBJ1-2	TRBV4-1	NA	TRBD1	CASSPGQGGGYGYTF	TGCGCCAGCAGCCCCGGACAGGGGGGTGGCTATGGCTACACCTTC
TRBJ2-7	TRBV9	NA	NA	CASSVLVGGAFPRLSYEQYF	TGTGCCAGCAGCGTATTAGTTGGAGGGGCTTTTCCCCGCTTGTCCTACGAGCAGTACTTC
TRBJ1-2	TRBV19	few	TRBD1	CASSRGQGRTYGYTF	TGTGCCAGTAGTAGAGGACAGGGGCGGACTTATGGCTACACCTTC
TRBJ2-3	TRBV5-4	NA	TRBD1	CASSRTGVSTDTQYF	TGTGCCAGCAGTCGGACAGGGGTTAGCACAGATACGCAGTATTTT
TRBJ1-5	TRBV6-1	NA	NA	CASSEPGSNQPQHF	TGTGCCAGCAGTGAACCAGGTAGCAATCAGCCCCAGCATTTT
TRBJ1-6	TRBV9	once	TRBD1	CASSALRGPIGSPLHF	TGTGCCAGCAGCGCGCTCAGGGGGCCTATTGGCTCACCCCTCCACTTT